Here is one T cell receptor beta chain with its context. TCRdb keeps only in-frame clones here, not all; method: immunoSEQ multiplex PCR. The sample contains 150,000 to 200,000 clones, about 86% of which appear only once. The entry originates in a study of blood T cell repertoires in COVID-19. CDR1 and CDR2 (germline): SQVTM, ANQGSEA. The CDR3 runs to 14 residues. V was trimmed by 4 bases and J by 3 bases, leaving 15 bases between them. Material for sequencing was peripheral blood. This TCR was sampled from a man aged 65-85 years with active or convalescent COVID-19. The V call is TRBV29-1, the J call TRBJ1-2; D gene unclear. CDR3 protein: CSVGVKAEYYGYTF. The CDR3 coding sequence is TGCAGCGTTGGAGTGAAGGCGGAGTACTATGGCTACACCTTC.